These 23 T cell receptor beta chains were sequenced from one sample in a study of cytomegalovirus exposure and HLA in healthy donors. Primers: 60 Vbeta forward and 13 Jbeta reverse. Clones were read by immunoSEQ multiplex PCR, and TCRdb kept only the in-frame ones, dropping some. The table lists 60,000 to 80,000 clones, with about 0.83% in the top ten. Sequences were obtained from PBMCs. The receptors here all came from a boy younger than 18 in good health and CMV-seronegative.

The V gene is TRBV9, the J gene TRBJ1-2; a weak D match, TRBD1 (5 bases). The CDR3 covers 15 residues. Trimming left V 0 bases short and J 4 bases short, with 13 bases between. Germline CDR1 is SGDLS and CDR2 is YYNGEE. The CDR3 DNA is TGTGCCAGCAGCGTAGCCCCGGAACAGGTCTATGGCTACACCTTC. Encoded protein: CASSVAPEQVYGYTF.

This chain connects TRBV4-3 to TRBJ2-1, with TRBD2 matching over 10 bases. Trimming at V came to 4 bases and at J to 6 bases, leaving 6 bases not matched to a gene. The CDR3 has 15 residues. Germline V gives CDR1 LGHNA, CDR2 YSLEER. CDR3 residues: CASSLGTSALNEQFF. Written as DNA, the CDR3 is TGCGCCAGCAGCCTGGGGACTAGCGCTCTCAATGAGCAGTTCTTC.

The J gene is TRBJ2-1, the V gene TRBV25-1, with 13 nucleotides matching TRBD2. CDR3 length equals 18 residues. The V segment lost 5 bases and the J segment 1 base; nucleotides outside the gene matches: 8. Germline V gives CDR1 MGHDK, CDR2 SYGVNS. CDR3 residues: CASSKTSGGAWSYNEQFF. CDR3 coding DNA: TGTGCCAGCAGTAAAACTAGCGGGGGGGCCTGGTCCTACAATGAGCAGTTCTTC.

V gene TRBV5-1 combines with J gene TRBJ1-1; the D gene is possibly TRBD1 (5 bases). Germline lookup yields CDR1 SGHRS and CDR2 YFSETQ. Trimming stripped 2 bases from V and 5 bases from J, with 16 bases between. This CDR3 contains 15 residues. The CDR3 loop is CASSFLVREGTEAFF. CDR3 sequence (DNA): TGCGCCAGCAGCTTCCTGGTCAGGGAGGGGACTGAAGCTTTCTTT.

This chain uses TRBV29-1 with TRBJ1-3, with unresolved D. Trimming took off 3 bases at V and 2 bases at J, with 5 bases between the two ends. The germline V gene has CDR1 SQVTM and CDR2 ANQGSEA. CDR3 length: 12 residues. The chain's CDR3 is CSVEFTGNTIYF. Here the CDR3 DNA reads TGCAGCGTTGAGTTTACTGGAAACACCATATATTTT.

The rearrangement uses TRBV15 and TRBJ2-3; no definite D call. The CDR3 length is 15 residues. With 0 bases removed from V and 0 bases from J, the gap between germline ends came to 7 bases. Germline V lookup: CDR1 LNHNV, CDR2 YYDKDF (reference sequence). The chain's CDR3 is CATSREWPSTDTQYF. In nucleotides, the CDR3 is TGTGCCACCAGCAGAGAATGGCCTAGCACAGATACGCAGTATTTT.

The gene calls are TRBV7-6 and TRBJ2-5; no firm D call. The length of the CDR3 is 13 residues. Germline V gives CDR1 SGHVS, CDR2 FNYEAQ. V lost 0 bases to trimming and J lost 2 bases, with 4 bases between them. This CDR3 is CASSLALQETQYF. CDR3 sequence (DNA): TGTGCCAGCAGCTTAGCCCTTCAAGAGACCCAGTACTTC.

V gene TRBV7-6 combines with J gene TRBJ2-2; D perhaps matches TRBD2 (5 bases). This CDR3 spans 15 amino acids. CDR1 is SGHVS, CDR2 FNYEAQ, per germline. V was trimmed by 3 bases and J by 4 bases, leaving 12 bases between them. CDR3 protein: CASSFRDAGTGELFF. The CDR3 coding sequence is TGTGCCAGCAGCTTTAGGGATGCGGGCACCGGGGAGCTGTTTTTT.

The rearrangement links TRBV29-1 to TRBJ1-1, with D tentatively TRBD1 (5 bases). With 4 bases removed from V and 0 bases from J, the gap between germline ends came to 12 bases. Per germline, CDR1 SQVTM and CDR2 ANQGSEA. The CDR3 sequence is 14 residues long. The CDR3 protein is CSVVVQGLNTEAFF. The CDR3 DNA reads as TGCAGCGTTGTAGTCCAGGGATTGAACACTGAAGCTTTCTTT.

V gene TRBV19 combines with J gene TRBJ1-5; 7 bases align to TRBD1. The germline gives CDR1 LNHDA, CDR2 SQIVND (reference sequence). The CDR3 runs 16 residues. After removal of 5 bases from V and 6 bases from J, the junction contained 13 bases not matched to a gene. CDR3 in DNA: TGTGCCAGTAGTCTCTCAACCGGGACAGTATTTCAGCCCCAGCATTTT. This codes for CASSLSTGTVFQPQHF.

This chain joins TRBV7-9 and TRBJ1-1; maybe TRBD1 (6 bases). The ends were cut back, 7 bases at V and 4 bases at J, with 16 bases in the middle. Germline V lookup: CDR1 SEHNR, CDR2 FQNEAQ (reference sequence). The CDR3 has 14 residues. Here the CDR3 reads CASTRQVEATEAFF. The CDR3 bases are TGTGCCAGCACCCGACAGGTTGAAGCCACTGAAGCTTTCTTT.

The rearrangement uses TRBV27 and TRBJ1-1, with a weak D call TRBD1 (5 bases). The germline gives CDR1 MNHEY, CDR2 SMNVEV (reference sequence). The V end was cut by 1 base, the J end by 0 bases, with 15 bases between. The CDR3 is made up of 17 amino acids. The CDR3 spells CASSLWGRAEMNTEAFF. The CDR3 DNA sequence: TGTGCCAGCAGTTTATGGGGCAGGGCCGAGATGAACACTGAAGCTTTCTTT.

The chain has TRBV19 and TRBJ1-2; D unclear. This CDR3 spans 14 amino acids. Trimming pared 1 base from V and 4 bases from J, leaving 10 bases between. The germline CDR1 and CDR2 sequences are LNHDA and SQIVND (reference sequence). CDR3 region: CASSIAGGPYGYTF. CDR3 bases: TGTGCCAGTAGTATAGCGGGCGGGCCCTATGGCTACACCTTC.

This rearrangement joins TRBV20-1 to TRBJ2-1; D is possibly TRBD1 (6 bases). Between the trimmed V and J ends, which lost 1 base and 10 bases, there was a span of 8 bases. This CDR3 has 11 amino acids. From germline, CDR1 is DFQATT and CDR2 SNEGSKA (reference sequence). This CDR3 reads CSARVTGEQFF. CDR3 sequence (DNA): TGCAGTGCTAGAGTAACAGGGGAGCAGTTCTTC.

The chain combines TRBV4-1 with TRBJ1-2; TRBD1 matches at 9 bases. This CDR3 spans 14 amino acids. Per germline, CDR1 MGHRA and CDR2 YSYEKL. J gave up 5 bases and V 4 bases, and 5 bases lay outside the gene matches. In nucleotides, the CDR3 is TGCGCCAGCAGCCCAGGGGACAGGGTTTATGGCTACACCTTC. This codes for CASSPGDRVYGYTF.

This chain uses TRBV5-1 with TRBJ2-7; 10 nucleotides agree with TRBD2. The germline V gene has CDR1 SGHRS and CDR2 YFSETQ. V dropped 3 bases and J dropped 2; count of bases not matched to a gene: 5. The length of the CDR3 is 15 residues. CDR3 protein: CASSSLSGGAYEQYF. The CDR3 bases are TGCGCCAGCAGCTCACTCAGCGGGGGGGCCTACGAGCAGTACTTC.

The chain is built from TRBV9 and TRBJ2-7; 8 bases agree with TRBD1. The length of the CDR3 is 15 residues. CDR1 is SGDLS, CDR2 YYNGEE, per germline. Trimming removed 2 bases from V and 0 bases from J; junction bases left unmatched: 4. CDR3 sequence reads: CASSVGGQDSYEQYF. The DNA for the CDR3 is TGTGCCAGCAGCGTGGGGGGACAGGACTCCTACGAGCAGTACTTC.

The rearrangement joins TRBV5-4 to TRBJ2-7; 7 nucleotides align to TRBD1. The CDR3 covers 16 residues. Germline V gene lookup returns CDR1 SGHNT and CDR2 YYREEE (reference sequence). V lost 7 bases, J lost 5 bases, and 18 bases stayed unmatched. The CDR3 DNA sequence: TGTGCCAGCGGCGACCCGGACAGGCCTGGGCATGACGAGCAGTACTTC. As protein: CASGDPDRPGHDEQYF.

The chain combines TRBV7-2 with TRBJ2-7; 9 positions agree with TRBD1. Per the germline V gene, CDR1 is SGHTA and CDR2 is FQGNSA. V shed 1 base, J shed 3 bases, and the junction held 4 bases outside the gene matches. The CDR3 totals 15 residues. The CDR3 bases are TGTGCCAGCAGCTTAGGTGGGACAGGGAGCTACGAGCAGTACTTC. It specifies CASSLGGTGSYEQYF.

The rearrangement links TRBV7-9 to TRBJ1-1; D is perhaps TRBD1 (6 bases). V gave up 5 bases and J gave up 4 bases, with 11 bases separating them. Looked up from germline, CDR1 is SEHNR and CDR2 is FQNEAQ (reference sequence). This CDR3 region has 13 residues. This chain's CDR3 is CASSAIQGTEAFF. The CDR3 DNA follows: TGTGCCAGCAGCGCGATACAGGGCACTGAAGCTTTCTTT.

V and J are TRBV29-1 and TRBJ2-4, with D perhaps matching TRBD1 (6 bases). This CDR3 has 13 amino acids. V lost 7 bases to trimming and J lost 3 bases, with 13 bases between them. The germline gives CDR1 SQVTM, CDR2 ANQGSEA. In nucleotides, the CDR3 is TGCAGCGGCGTAACAGGGAACAAAAACATTCAGTACTTC. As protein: CSGVTGNKNIQYF.

The CDR3 coding sequence is TGCGCCAGCAGCGGTGGACAGGGGGCCGGTGATACGCAGTATTTT. Protein: CASSGGQGAGDTQYF. The chain carries TRBV5-1 and TRBJ2-3; TRBD1 agrees at 11 bases. The CDR3 has 15 amino acids. Germline CDR1 is SGHRS and CDR2 is YFSETQ. The J segment lost 6 bases and the V segment lost 4 bases, leaving 7 bases of the junction unmatched.

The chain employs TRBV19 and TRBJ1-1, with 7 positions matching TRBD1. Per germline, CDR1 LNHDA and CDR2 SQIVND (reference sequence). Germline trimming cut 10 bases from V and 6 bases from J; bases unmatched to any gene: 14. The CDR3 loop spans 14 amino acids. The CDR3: CATIGVGRGAEAFF. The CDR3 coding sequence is TGTGCCACCATTGGGGTAGGCAGGGGGGCTGAAGCTTTCTTT.